This T cell receptor beta chain stems from a study of response to subunit inactivated influenza vaccine. This CDR3 comprises 13 residues. The germline CDR1 and CDR2 sequences are MNHNS and SASEGT. V shed 6 bases and J shed 7 bases, with 15 bases lying between them. The study, taken as a whole, reports: Authors suggested each seasonal influenza vaccination recruits few new T cells.

The table lists this clonotype with a few counts. Its antigen is still unknown. Each CDR3 protein is one row after TCRdb ran MiXCR on the RT-PCR reads. This sample has hundreds of thousands of distinct CDR3 sequences, with around 14% found just once. This clonotype was sampled from a man between 50 and 59 years old who received an inactivated influenza vaccine. This sequence joins TRBV6-1 and TRBJ1-2; D possibly corresponds to TRBD1 (5 bases). The sample consisted of PBMCs from blood, taken about 12 days after vaccination. For the CDR3, the DNA is TGTGCCAGCAGACCCGGGGGGACGGGTGGCTACACCTTC. Encoded protein: CASRPGGTGGYTF.